Listed below are T cell receptor beta chains from one sample, sequenced in a study of early T cells in non-severe SARS-CoV-2 infection. In TCRdb, the 5' RACE reads were re-called with MiXCR into one record per CDR3 protein. Among about 50,000 distinct CDR3 sequences listed, about 9.3% were seen once. Sequencing was carried out using whole blood. The receptor set was obtained from an adult who was a healthcare worker with PCR-confirmed SARS-CoV-2 infection or an uninfected control (not recorded which). Each CDR3 is given with its conserved first and last residue. Fields, in order: V gene, J gene, CDR3 length, clone size, D gene, CDR3 DNA, CDR3 protein. A D gene is named only where the DNA matches it firmly. Clone size appears in some rows only: once, few, many, or a class for an expanded clone.

>TRBV6-5|TRBJ2-7|15|.|TRBD2
TGTGCCAGCCTCACCCTGACGGGGGGACTCTACGAGCAGTACTTC
CASLTLTGGLYEQYF
>TRBV5-1|TRBJ1-1|16|many|.
TGCGCCAGCAGCTGGGGCTCAGGATCACGGCGCACTGAAGCTTTCTTT
CASSWGSGSRRTEAFF
>TRBV20-1|TRBJ1-2|12|few|TRBD1
TGCAGTGCCAGACAGGGAGGCGATGGCTACACCTTC
CSARQGGDGYTF
>TRBV5-1|TRBJ2-6|14|few|.
TGCGCCAGCAGCCCGGAGGCGGTGGCCAACGTCCTGACTTTC
CASSPEAVANVLTF
>TRBV28|TRBJ2-7|12|many|.
TGTGCCAGCAGGCAGGGGGGGTACGAGCAGTACTTC
CASRQGGYEQYF
>TRBV9|TRBJ1-1|13|few|.
TGTGCCAGCAGCGTAACAGTGAACACTGAAGCTTTCTTT
CASSVTVNTEAFF
>TRBV7-2|TRBJ2-5|16|many|.
TGTGCCAGCCGACGGCTTTTTTTAGGGGGGCGAGAGACCCAGTACTTC
CASRRLFLGGRETQYF
>TRBV19|TRBJ1-5|13|.|.
TGTGCCAGTAACATGGGGGGGAATCAGCCCCAGCATTTT
CASNMGGNQPQHF
>TRBV9|TRBJ2-4|14|.|.
TGTGCCAGCAGCCCGGACGAAGTCAAAAACATTCAGTACTTC
CASSPDEVKNIQYF
>TRBV28|TRBJ1-4|14|.|.
TGTGCCAGCAGCCCGACCCTACAGGAAGAAAAACTGTTTTTT
CASSPTLQEEKLFF
>TRBV28|TRBJ1-2|13|many|TRBD1
TGTGCCAGCAGTTTAGGGGCAGGGGGTCGCTACACCTTC
CASSLGAGGRYTF
>TRBV7-8|TRBJ2-1|11|many|.
TGTGCCAGCAGCTTAAATCTGGAGCAGTTCTTC
CASSLNLEQFF
>TRBV18|TRBJ2-7|12|many|TRBD2
TGTGCCAGCTCACCGGGGGGGAAAGAGCAGTACTTC
CASSPGGKEQYF
>TRBV28|TRBJ2-7|15|many|.
TGTGCCAGCAGAACGACAGCCAAGGGGGCCTACGAGCAGTACTTC
CASRTTAKGAYEQYF
>TRBV9|TRBJ2-2|15|.|.
TGTGCCAGCAGCGTAGATGGCTCGGGTACCGGGGAGCTGTTTTTT
CASSVDGSGTGELFF
>TRBV28|TRBJ1-2|15|few|.
TGTGCCAGCAGTAAGGGGCGTGCAGTAAACTATGGCTACACCTTC
CASSKGRAVNYGYTF
>TRBV5-4|TRBJ2-5|13|medium-sized|.
TGTGCCAGCAGCTCACAGGGTCGGGAGACCCAGTACTTC
CASSSQGRETQYF
>TRBV7-3|TRBJ1-1|20|many|.
TGTGCCAGCAGCTTATTAGGCCCTCGCCGTTATGGCGGTCGGGTCACTGAAGCTTTCTTT
CASSLLGPRRYGGRVTEAFF
>TRBV5-4|TRBJ2-2|18|many|TRBD2
TGTGCCAGCAGCTCGGGACTAGCGGGAGGAGGTAACACCGGGGAGCTGTTTTTT
CASSSGLAGGGNTGELFF
>TRBV12-3/TRBV12-4|TRBJ2-5|15|many|TRBD2
TGTGCCAGCAGTCCCCGAGGGGAGGGCCGAGAGACCCAGTACTTC
CASSPRGEGRETQYF
>TRBV27|TRBJ1-1|15|.|.
TGTGCCAGCAGTTTAAACAGGTTAATGAACACTGAAGCTTTCTTT
CASSLNRLMNTEAFF
>TRBV29-1|TRBJ1-1|12|many|TRBD1
TGCAGCGCCCTGACAGGGCCCGCTGAAGCTTTCTTT
CSALTGPAEAFF
>TRBV20-1|TRBJ2-5|12|many|.
TGCAGTGCTAGGCGACAGCAAGAGACCCAGTACTTC
CSARRQQETQYF
>TRBV27|TRBJ2-1|16|.|.
TGTGCCAGCAGTTCCCTTGAGGGAGGCCGCTACAATGAGCAGTTCTTC
CASSSLEGGRYNEQFF
>TRBV5-6|TRBJ2-1|15|.|TRBD2
TGTGTCAGCAGCTTTCTAGCGGGAGGGGACAATGAGCAGTTCTTC
CVSSFLAGGDNEQFF
>TRBV12-3/TRBV12-4|TRBJ2-1|14|few|.
TGTGCCAGCAGCCGGGACCTTTCAGCGGGTGAGCAGTTCTTC
CASSRDLSAGEQFF
>TRBV12-3/TRBV12-4|TRBJ2-7|14|many|TRBD2
TGTGCCAGCCTGAGCGGGAGGAGCTCCTACGAGCAGTACTTC
CASLSGRSSYEQYF
>TRBV5-1|TRBJ2-1|13|many|.
TGCGCCAGCGGCGATAGCTCCTACAATGAGCAGTTCTTC
CASGDSSYNEQFF
>TRBV9|TRBJ2-3|15|few|TRBD2
TGTGCCAGCAGCCGAGCGGGAGGGCTGGCAGATACGCAGTATTTT
CASSRAGGLADTQYF
>TRBV28|TRBJ1-1|16|many|.
TGTGCCAGCAGTTTCCCCGGTTTTCAAGAGAACACTGAAGCTTTCTTT
CASSFPGFQENTEAFF
>TRBV4-1|TRBJ2-1|16|many|.
TGCGCCAGCAGCCAAATAGCGGAACAATTCTACAATGAGCAGTTCTTC
CASSQIAEQFYNEQFF
>TRBV15|TRBJ2-1|14|few|.
TGTGCCACCAGCAGAGTTCTTTCGGGTAATGAGCAGTTCTTC
CATSRVLSGNEQFF
>TRBV2|TRBJ1-2|13|many|TRBD1
TGTGCCAGCAGGAAAGACAGGGGCTATGGCTACACCTTC
CASRKDRGYGYTF
>TRBV5-1|TRBJ2-3|16|few|.
TGCGCCAGCAGTTCCGGGGCGCCGGTCAGGACAGATACGCAGTATTTT
CASSSGAPVRTDTQYF
>TRBV28|TRBJ2-1|14|.|TRBD2
TGTGCCAACAGCCGGAGCGGGGCCTACAATGAGCAGTTCTTC
CANSRSGAYNEQFF
>TRBV20-1|TRBJ2-1|15|many|TRBD2
TGCAGTGCTAGGTCGACTAGCGGGATCTACAATGAGCAGTTCTTC
CSARSTSGIYNEQFF
>TRBV5-5|TRBJ2-7|15|few|.
TGTGCCAGCAGCTTGTCTACTAGGACCTCCTACGAGCAGTACTTC
CASSLSTRTSYEQYF
>TRBV19|TRBJ1-2|15|.|TRBD1
TGTGCCAGTAGTATTCTCGGGACAGCGACTCGAGGCTACACCTTC
CASSILGTATRGYTF
>TRBV29-1|TRBJ2-3|15|many|TRBD1
TGCAGCGTTGAAGATCCACAGGGGGCGGCAGATACGCAGTATTTT
CSVEDPQGAADTQYF
>TRBV7-2|TRBJ1-1|11|many|.
TGTGCCAGCAGCCCGCAGTTGGAAGCTTTCTTT
CASSPQLEAFF
>TRBV6-5|TRBJ2-3|14|many|.
TGTGCCAGCAGTTACTCTTGGGGAGTAGATACGCAGTATTTT
CASSYSWGVDTQYF
>TRBV5-1|TRBJ1-1|13|many|.
TGCGCCAGCAGCTTGGAAGGTTCGACTGAAGCTTTCTTT
CASSLEGSTEAFF
>TRBV4-3|TRBJ1-4|14|many|.
TGCGCCAGCAGCTCGGGGGTGGTTAGTGAAAAACTGTTTTTT
CASSSGVVSEKLFF
>TRBV29-1|TRBJ1-1|14|once|.
TGCAGCGGATTACTAGAAGGGGGTAGGACTGAAGCTTTCTTT
CSGLLEGGRTEAFF
>TRBV7-9|TRBJ2-3|16|many|.
TGTGCCAGCAGCTTAGGGATGGCTAGTGGCACAGATACGCAGTATTTT
CASSLGMASGTDTQYF
>TRBV7-2|TRBJ2-1|15|few|TRBD2
TGTGCCAGCAGCCTTAGCGGGAGCTCCTACAATGAGCAGTTCTTC
CASSLSGSSYNEQFF
>TRBV2|TRBJ2-2|14|many|.
TGTGCCAGCCGGAGAGACAGAAGCACCGGGGAGCTGTTTTTT
CASRRDRSTGELFF
>TRBV20-1|TRBJ2-1|16|.|TRBD2
TGCAGTGCTAGAGATTACCGCGGGAGGCCCCAAGAGGAGCAGTTCTTC
CSARDYRGRPQEEQFF
>TRBV3-1|TRBJ2-2|16|many|.
TGTGCCAGCAGCCAGACCGGGCCCGCGAACACCGGGGAGCTGTTTTTT
CASSQTGPANTGELFF
>TRBV4-3|TRBJ2-7|16|many|TRBD1
TGCGCCAGCAGCCAGACCCGGACAGGCAAAACCTACGAGCAGTACTTC
CASSQTRTGKTYEQYF
>TRBV6-6|TRBJ1-5|16|many|TRBD1
TGTGCCAGCAGTGAGGGACAGGGGCGAAATAATCAGCCCCAGCATTTT
CASSEGQGRNNQPQHF
>TRBV7-2|TRBJ1-6|16|.|TRBD1
TGTGCCAGCAGCAAGGACAGGGTTGTCTATAATTCACCCCTCCACTTT
CASSKDRVVYNSPLHF
>TRBV27|TRBJ1-1|15|.|.
TGTGCCAGCAGTCCGAACAGTCTCGGGAACTCTGAAGCTTTCTTT
CASSPNSLGNSEAFF
>TRBV18|TRBJ2-1|13|many|.
TGTGCCAGCTCACCACCGGCGGGCAATGAGCAGTTCTTC
CASSPPAGNEQFF